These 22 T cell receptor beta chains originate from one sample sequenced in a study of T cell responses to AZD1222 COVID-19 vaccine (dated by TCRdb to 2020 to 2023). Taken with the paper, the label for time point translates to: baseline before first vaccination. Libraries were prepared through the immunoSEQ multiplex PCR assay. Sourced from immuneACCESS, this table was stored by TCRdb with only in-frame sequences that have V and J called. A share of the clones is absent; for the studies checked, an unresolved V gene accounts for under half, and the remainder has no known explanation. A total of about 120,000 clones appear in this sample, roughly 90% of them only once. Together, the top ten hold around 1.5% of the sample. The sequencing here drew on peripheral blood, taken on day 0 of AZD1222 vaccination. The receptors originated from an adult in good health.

The CDR3 here is CASNPQGAGNQPQHF. CDR3 coding DNA: TGTGCCAGTAATCCCCAGGGGGCTGGAAATCAGCCCCAGCATTTT. The chain combines TRBV19 with TRBJ1-5; 8 positions agree with TRBD1. Germline assignment: CDR1 LNHDA and CDR2 SQIVND (reference sequence). This CDR3 comprises 15 residues. The J segment lost 4 bases and the V segment lost 7 bases, leaving 9 bases of the junction unmatched.

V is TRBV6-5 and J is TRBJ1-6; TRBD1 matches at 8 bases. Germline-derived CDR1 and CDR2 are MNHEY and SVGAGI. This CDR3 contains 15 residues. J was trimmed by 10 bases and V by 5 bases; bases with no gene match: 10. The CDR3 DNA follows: TGTGCCAGCAGTAGTAGACAGGGGTACAAATCACCCCTCCACTTT. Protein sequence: CASSSRQGYKSPLHF.

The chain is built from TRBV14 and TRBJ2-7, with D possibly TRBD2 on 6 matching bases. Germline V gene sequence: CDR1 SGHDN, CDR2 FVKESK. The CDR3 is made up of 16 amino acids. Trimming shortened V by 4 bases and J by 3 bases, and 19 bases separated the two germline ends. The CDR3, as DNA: TGTGCCAGCAGCCCCGGAGTGCGGGGACCACACTACGAGCAGTACTTC. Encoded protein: CASSPGVRGPHYEQYF.

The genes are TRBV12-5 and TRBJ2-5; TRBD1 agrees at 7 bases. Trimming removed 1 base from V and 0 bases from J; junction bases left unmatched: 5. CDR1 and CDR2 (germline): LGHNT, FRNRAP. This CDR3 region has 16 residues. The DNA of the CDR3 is TGTGCTAGTGGTTTGGGCAGGGGGTCGTACCAAGAGACCCAGTACTTC. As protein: CASGLGRGSYQETQYF.

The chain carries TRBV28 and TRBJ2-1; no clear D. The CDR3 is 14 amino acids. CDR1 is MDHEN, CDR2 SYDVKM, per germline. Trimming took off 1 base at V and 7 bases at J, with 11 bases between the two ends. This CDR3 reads CASSLYSPGNEQFF. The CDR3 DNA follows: TGTGCCAGCAGTTTATATTCGCCCGGTAATGAGCAGTTCTTC. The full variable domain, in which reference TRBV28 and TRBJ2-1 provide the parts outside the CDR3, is DVKVTQSSRYLVKRTGEKVFLECVQDMDHENMFWYRQDPGLGLRLIYFSYDVKMKEKGDIPEGYSVSREKKERFSLILESASTNQTSMYLCASSLYSPGNEQFFGPGTRLTVL.

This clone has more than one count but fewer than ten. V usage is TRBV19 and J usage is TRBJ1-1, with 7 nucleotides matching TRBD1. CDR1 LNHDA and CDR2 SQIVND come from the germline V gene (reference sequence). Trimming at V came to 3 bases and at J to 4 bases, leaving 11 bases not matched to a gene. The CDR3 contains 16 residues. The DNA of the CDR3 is TGTGCCAGTAGTATCTTAGGGGGCGGAGGGGGCACTGAAGCTTTCTTT. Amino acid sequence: CASSILGGGGGTEAFF.

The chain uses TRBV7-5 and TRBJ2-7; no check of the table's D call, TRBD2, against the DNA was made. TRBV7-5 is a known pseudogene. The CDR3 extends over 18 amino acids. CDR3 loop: CARSLVGELTSGTYEQYF. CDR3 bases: TGTGCCAGAAGCTTAGTGGGGGAGCTGACTAGCGGGACCTACGAGCAGTACTTC.

This chain's CDR3 is CATEVGNTIYF. In DNA form, the CDR3 reads TGTGCCACTGAGGTTGGAAACACCATATATTTT. The chain employs TRBV19 and TRBJ1-3; D is unresolved. The CDR3 contains 11 residues. V lost 10 bases to trimming and J lost 3 bases, with 7 bases between them. Germline CDR1 reads LNHDA; CDR2 reads SQIVND (reference sequence).

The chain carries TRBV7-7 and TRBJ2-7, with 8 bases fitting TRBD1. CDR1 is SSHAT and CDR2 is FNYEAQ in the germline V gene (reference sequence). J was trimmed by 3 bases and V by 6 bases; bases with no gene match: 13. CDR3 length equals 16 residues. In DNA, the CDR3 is TGTGCCAGCAGGCCCCCAAAGCCAGGGGGCCTCTACGAGCAGTACTTC. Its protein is CASRPPKPGGLYEQYF.

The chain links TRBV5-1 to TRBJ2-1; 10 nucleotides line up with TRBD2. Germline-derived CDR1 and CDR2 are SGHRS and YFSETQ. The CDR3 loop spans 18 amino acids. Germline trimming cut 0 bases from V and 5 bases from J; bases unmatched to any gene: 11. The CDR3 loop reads CASSLGLAGAGVDNEQFF. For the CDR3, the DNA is TGCGCCAGCAGCTTGGGGCTAGCGGGAGCTGGTGTCGACAATGAGCAGTTCTTC.

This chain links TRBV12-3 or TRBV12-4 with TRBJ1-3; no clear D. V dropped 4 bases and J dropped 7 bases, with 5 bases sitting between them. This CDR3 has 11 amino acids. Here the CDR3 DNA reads TGTGCCAGCAGTTATGGCAACACCATATATTTT. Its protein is CASSYGNTIYF.

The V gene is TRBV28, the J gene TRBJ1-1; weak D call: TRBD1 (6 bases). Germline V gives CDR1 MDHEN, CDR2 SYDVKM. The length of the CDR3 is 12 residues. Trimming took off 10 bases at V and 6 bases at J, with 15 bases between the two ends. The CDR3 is CATYRAGAEAFF. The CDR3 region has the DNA TGTGCCACTTACAGGGCGGGGGCTGAAGCTTTCTTT.

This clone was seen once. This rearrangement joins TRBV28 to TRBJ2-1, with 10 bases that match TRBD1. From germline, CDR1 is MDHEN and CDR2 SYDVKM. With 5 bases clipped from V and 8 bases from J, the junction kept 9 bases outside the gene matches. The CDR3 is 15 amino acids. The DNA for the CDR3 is TGTGCCAGCAGTCCCTCGGGACAGGGGTCGGATGAGCAGTTCTTC. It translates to CASSPSGQGSDEQFF.

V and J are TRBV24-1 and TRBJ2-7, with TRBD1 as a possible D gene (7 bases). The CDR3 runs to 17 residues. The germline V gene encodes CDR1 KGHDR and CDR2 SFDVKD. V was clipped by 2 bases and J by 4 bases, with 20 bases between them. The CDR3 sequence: CATSDSRGRGSPYEQYF. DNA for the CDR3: TGTGCCACCAGTGATTCAAGGGGGCGGGGATCCCCTTACGAGCAGTACTTC.

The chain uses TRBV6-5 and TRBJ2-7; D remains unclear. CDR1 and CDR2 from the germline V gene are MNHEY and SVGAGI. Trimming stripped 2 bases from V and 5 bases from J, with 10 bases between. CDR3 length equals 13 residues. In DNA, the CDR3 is TGTGCCAGCAGTTACATGAGTGCTCACGAGCAGTACTTC. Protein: CASSYMSAHEQYF.

In nucleotides, the CDR3 is TGTGCCAGCAGTCATACTCCCGCCAGAACCGTTAATGAAAAACTGTTTTTT. As protein: CASSHTPARTVNEKLFF. J is TRBJ1-4 and V is TRBV6-6, with D hard to call. The CDR3 is made up of 17 amino acids. Per germline, CDR1 MNHNY and CDR2 SVGAGI (reference sequence). The V end was cut by 5 bases, the J end by 4 bases, with 20 bases between.

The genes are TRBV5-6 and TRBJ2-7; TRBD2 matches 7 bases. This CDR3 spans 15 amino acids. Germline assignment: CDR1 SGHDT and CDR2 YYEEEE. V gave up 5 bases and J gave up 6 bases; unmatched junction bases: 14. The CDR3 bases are TGTGCCAGCAGATTGCGCGGGAGCCACGGAGGCGAGCAGTACTTC. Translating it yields CASRLRGSHGGEQYF. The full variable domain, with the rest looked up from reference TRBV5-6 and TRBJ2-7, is DAGVTQSPTHLIKTRGQQVTLRCSPKSGHDTVSWYQQALGQGPQFIFQYYEEEERQRGNFPDRFSGHQFPNYSSELNVNALLLGDSALYLCASRLRGSHGGEQYFGPGTRLTVT.

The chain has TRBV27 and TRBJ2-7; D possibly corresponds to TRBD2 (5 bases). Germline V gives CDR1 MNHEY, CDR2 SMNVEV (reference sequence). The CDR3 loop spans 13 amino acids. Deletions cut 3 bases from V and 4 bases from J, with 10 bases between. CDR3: CASSFTSGYEQYF. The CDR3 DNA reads TGTGCCAGCAGTTTTACTAGTGGTTACGAGCAGTACTTC.

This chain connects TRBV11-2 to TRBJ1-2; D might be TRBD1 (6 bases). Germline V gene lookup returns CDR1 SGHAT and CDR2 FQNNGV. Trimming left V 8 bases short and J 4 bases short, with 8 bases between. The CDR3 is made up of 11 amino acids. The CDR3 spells CASGGRYGYTF. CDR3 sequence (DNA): TGTGCCAGCGGGGGGCGCTATGGCTACACCTTC.

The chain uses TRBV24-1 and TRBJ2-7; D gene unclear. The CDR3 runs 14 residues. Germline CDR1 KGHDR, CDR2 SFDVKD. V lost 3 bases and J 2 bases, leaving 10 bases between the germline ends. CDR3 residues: CATSDPPATYEQYF. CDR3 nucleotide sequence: TGTGCCACCAGTGATCCCCCGGCCACCTACGAGCAGTACTTC.

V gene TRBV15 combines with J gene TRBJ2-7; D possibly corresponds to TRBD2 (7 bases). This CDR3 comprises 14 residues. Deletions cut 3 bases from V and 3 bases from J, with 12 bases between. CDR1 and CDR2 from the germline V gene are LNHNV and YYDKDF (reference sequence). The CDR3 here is CATSRGGLLYEQYF. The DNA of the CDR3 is TGTGCCACCAGCAGGGGGGGGCTCCTCTACGAGCAGTACTTC.

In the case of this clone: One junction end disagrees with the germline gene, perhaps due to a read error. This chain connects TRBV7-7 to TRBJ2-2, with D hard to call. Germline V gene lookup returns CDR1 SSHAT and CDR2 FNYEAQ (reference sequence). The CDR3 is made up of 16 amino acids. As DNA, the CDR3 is TGTGCTAGCACCCCCAGGCTGTCCGAAACCCCCGGGGAGCTGTTTTTT. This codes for CASTPRLSETPGELFF.